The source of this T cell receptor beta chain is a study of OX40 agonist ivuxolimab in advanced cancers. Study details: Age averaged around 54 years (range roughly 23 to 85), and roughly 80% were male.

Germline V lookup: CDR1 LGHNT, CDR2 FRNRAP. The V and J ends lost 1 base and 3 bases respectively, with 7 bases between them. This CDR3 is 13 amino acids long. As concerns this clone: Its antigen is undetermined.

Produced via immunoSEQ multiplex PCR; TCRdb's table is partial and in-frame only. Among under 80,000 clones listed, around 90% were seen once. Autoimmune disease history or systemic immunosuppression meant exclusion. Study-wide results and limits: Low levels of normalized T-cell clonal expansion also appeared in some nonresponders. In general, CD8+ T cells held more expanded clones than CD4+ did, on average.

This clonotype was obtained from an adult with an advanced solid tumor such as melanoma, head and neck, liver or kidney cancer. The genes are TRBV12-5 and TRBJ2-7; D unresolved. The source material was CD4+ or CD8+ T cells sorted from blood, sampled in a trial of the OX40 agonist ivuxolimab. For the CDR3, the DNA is TGTGCTAGTGGTTTGGGCCGAAACTACGAGCAGTACTTC. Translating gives CASGLGRNYEQYF.